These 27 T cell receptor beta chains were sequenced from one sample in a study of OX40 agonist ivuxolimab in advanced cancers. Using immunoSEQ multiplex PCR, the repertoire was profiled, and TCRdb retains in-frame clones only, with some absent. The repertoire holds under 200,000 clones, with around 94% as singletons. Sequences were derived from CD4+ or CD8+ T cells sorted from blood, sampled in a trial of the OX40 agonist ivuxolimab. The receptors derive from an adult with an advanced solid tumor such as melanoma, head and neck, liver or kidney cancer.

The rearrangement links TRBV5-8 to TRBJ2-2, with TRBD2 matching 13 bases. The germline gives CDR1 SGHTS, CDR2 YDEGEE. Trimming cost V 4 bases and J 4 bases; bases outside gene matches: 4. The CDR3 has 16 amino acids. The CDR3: CASSLGLAGATGELFF. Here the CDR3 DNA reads TGTGCCAGCAGCCTCGGACTAGCGGGGGCCACCGGGGAGCTGTTTTTT. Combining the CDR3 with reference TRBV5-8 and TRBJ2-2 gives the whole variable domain EAGVTQSPTHLIKTRGQQATLRCSPISGHTSVYWYQQALGLGLQFLLWYDEGEERNRGNFPPRFSGRQFPNYSSELNVNALELEDSALYLCASSLGLAGATGELFFGEGSRLTVL.

CDR3 region: CASSLTGGGGAFF. CDR3 nucleotides: TGTGCCAGCAGCCTTACAGGGGGCGGAGGAGCTTTCTTT. This chain connects TRBV28 to TRBJ1-1; 9 bases match TRBD1. The germline V gene has CDR1 MDHEN and CDR2 SYDVKM. CDR3 length: 13 amino acids. The V gene end was trimmed by 6 bases and the J gene end by 10 bases; junction bases not matched to a gene: 9. Full variable domain (outside the CDR3, taken from reference TRBV28 and TRBJ1-1): DVKVTQSSRYLVKRTGEKVFLECVQDMDHENMFWYRQDPGLGLRLIYFSYDVKMKEKGDIPEGYSVSREKKERFSLILESASTNQTSMYLCASSLTGGGGAFFGQGTRLTVV.

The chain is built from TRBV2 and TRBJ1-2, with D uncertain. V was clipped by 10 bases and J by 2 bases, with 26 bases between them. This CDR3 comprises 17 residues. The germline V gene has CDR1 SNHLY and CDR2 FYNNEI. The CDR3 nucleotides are TGTGCCACCCCGCCTAAGTCTAGTCGCGGAATCAACTATGGCTACACCTTC. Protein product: CATPPKSSRGINYGYTF. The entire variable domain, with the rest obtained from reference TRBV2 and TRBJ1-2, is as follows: EPEVTQTPSHQVTQMGQEVILRCVPISNHLYFYWYRQILGQKVEFLVSFYNNEISEKSEIFDDQFSVERPDGSNFTLKIRSTKLEDSAMYFCATPPKSSRGINYGYTFGSGTRLTVV.

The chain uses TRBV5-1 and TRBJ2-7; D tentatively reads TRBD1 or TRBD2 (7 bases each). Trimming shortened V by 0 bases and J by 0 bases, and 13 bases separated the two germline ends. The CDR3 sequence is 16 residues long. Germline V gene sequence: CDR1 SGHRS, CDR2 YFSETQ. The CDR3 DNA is TGCGCCAGCAGCTTGGACGGGGGGACAGCCTCCTACGAGCAGTACTTC. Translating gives CASSLDGGTASYEQYF.

CDR3 nucleotides: TGCAGCGTGGTAAGACAGGGTTCCGGTGGCTACACCTTC. It codes for CSVVRQGSGGYTF. The chain employs TRBV29-1 and TRBJ1-2, with TRBD1 matching 7 bases. The trim removed 6 bases at V and 7 bases at J, leaving 11 bases unmatched. The CDR3 is made up of 13 amino acids. Germline assignment: CDR1 SQVTM and CDR2 ANQGSEA. Together with reference TRBV29-1 and TRBJ1-2, the CDR3 gives the full variable domain: SAVISQKPSRDICQRGTSLTIQCQVDSQVTMMFWYRQQPGQSLTLIATANQGSEATYESGFVIDKFPISRPNLTFSTLTVSNMSPEDSSIYLCSVVRQGSGGYTFGSGTRLTVV.

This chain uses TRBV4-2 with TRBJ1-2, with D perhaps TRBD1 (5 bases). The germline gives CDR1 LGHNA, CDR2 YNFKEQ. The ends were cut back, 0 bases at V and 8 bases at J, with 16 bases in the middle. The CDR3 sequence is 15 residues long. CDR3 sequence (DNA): TGTGCCAGCAGCCAAGATCCCAGGGAGGAGAGAGGCTACACCTTC. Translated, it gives CASSQDPREERGYTF.

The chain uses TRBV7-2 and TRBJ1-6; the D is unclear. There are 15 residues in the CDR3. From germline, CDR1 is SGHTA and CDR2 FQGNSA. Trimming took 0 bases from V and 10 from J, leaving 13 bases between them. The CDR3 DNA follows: TGTGCCAGCAGCTTAGCGGGCATCACCCAATCACCCCTCCACTTT. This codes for CASSLAGITQSPLHF.

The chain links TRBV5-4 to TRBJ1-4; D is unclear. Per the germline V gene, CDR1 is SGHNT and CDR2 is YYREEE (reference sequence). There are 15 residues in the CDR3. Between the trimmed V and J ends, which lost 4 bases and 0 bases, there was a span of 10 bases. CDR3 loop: CASSPTYATNEKLFF. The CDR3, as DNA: TGTGCCAGCAGCCCCACCTATGCAACTAATGAAAAACTGTTTTTT.

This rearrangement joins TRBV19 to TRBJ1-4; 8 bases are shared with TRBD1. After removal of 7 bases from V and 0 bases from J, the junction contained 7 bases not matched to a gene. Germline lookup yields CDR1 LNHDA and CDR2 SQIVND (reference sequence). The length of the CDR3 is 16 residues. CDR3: CASNDDRGATNEKLFF. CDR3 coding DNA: TGTGCCAGTAACGACGACAGGGGTGCAACTAATGAAAAACTGTTTTTT.

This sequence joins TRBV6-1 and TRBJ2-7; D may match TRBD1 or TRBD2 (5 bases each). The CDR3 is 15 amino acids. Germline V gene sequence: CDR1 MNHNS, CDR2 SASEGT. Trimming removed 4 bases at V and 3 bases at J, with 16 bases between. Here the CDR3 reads CASSAGTAGGYEQYF. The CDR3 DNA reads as TGTGCCAGCAGTGCGGGGACCGCCGGTGGCTACGAGCAGTACTTC.

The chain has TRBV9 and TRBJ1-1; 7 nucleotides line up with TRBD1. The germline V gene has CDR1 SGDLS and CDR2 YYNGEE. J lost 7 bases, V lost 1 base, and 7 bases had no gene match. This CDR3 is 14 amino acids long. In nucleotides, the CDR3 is TGTGCCAGCAGCGTAAGAGGGACAGCCGATGAAGCTTTCTTT. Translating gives CASSVRGTADEAFF. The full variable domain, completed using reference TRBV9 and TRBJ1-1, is DSGVTQTPKHLITATGQRVTLRCSPRSGDLSVYWYQQSLDQGLQFLIQYYNGEERAKGNILERFSAQQFPDLHSELNLSSLELGDSALYFCASSVRGTADEAFFGQGTRLTVV.

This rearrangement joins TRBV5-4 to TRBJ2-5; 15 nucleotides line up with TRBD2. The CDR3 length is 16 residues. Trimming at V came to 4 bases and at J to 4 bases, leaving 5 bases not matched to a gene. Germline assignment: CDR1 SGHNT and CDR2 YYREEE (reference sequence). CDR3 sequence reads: CASSPGLAGGGETQYF. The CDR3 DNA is TGTGCCAGCAGCCCGGGACTAGCGGGAGGTGGAGAGACCCAGTACTTC.

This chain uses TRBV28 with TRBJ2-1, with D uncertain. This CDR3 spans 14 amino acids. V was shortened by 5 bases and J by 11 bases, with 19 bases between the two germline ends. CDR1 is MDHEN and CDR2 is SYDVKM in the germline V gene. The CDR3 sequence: CASSTNNSPGKQFF. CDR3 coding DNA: TGTGCCAGCAGTACCAATAACAGTCCTGGTAAGCAGTTCTTC.

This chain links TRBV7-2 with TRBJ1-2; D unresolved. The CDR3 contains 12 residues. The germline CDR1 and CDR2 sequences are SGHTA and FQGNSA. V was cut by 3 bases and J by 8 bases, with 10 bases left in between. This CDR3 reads CASSFLGLGYTF. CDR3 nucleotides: TGTGCCAGCAGCTTTCTCGGGTTAGGCTACACCTTC.

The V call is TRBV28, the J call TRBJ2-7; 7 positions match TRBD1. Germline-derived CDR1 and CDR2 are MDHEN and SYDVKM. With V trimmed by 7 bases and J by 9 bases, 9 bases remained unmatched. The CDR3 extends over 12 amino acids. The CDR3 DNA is TGTGCCAGCAACCTACAGGGGTCCATGCAGTACTTC. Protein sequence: CASNLQGSMQYF.

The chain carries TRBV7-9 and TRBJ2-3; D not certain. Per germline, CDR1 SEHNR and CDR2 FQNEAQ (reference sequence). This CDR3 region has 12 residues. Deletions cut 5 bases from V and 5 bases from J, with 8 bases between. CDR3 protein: CASSPLGDTQYF. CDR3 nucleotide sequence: TGTGCCAGCAGCCCCCTCGGAGATACGCAGTATTTT.

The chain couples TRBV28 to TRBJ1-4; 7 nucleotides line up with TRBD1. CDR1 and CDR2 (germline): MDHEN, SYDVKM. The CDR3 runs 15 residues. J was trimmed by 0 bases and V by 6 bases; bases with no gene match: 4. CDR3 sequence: CASSFQGATNEKLFF. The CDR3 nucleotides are TGTGCCAGCAGCTTCCAGGGGGCAACTAATGAAAAACTGTTTTTT.

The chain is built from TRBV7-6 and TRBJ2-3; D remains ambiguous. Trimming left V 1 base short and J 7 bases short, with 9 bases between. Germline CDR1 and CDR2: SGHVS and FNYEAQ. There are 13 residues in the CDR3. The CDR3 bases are TGTGCCAGCAGCTTAGGGGAACGAAATACGCAGTATTTT. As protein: CASSLGERNTQYF.

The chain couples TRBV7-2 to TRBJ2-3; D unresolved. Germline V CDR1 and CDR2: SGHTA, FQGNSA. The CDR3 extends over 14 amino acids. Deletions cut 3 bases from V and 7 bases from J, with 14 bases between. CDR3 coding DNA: TGTGCCAGCAGCTTTGCAACTCTAAGTAATACGCAGTATTTT. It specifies CASSFATLSNTQYF.

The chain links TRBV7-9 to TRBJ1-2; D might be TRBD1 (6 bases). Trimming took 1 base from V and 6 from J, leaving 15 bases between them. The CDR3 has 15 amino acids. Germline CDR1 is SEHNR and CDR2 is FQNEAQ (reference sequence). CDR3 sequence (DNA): TGTGCCAGCAGCTTAGTGTGGGGGCAAGGGGATGGCTACACCTTC. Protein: CASSLVWGQGDGYTF. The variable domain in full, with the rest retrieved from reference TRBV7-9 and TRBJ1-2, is DTGVSQNPRHKITKRGQNVTFRCDPISEHNRLYWYRQTLGQGPEFLTYFQNEAQLEKSRLLSDRFSAERPKGSFSTLEIQRTEQGDSAMYLCASSLVWGQGDGYTFGSGTRLTVV.

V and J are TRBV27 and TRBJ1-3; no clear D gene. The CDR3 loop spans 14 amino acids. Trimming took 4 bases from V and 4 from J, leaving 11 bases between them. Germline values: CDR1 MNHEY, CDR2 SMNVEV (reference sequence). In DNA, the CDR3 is TGTGCCAGCAGTTCGGGGAATCGGGGAAACACCATATATTTT. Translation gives CASSSGNRGNTIYF.

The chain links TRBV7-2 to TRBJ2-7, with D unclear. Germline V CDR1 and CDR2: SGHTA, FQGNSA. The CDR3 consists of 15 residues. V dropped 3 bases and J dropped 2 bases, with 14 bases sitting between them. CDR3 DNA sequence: TGTGCCAGCAGCTTTTCGAATGGACCTACCTACGAGCAGTACTTC. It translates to CASSFSNGPTYEQYF.

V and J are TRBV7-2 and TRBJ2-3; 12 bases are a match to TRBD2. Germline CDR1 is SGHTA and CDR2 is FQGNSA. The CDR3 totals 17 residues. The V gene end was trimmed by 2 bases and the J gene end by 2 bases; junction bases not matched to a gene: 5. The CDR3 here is CASSLWASGGATDTQYF. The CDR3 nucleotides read TGTGCCAGCAGCTTATGGGCTAGCGGGGGGGCCACAGATACGCAGTATTTT.

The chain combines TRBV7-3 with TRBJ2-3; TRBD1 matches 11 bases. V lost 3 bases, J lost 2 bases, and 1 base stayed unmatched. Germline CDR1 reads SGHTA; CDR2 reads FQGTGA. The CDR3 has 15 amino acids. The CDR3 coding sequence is TGTGCCAGCAGCTTGGACAGGGGGCTCACAGATACGCAGTATTTT. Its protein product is CASSLDRGLTDTQYF.

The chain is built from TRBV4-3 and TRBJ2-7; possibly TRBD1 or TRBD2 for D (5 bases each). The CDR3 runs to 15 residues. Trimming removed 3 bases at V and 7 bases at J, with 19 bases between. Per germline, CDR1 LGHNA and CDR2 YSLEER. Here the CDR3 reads CASSQIGTAPLEQYF. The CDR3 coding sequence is TGCGCCAGCAGCCAGATCGGGACGGCGCCGCTTGAGCAGTACTTC.

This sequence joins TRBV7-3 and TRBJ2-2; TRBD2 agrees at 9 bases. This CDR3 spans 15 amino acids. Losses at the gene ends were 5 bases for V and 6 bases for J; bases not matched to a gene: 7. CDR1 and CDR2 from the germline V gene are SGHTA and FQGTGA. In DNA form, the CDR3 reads TGTGCCAGCAGCATATCCCTAGCGGGGTCCGGGGAGCTGTTTTTT. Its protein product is CASSISLAGSGELFF.

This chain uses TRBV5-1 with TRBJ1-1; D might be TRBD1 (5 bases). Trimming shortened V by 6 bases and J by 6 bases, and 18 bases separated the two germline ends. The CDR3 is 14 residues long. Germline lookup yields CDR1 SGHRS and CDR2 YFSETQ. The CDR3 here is CASTLGAGNSEAFF. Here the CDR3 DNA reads TGCGCCAGCACCCTTGGGGCAGGGAATTCTGAAGCTTTCTTT.